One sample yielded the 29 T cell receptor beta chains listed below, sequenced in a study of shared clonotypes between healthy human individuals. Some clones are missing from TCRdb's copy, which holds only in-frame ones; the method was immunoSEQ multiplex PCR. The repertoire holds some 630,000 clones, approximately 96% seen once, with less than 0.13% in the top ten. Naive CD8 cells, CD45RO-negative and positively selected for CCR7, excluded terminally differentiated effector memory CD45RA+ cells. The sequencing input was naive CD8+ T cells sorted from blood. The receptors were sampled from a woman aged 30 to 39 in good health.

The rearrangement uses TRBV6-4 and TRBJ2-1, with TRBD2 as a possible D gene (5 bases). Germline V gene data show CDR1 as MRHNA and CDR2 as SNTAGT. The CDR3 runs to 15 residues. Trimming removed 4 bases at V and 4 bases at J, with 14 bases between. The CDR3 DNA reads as TGTGCCAGCAGTGTGGACTTAAAAGATTACAATGAGCAGTTCTTC. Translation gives CASSVDLKDYNEQFF.

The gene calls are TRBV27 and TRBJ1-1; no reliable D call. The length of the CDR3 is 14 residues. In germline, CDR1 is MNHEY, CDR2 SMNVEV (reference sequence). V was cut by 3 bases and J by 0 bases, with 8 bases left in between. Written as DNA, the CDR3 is TGTGCCAGCAGTTTTGGATCTATGAACACTGAAGCTTTCTTT. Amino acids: CASSFGSMNTEAFF.

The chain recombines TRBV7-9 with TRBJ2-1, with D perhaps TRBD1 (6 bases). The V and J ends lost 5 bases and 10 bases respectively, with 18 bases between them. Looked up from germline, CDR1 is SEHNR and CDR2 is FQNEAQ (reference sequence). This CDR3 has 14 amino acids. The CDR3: CASSHTTGFLEQFF. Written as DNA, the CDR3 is TGTGCCAGCAGCCACACCACAGGGTTCCTCGAGCAGTTCTTC.

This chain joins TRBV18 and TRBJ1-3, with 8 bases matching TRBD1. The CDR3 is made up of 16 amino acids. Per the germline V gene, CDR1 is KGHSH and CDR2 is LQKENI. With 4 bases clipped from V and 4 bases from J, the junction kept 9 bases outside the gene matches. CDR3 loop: CASSRWTGPSGNTIYF. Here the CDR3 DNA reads TGTGCCAGCTCACGATGGACAGGGCCGTCCGGAAACACCATATATTTT. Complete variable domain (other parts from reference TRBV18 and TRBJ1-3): NAGVMQNPRHLVRRRGQEARLRCSPMKGHSHVYWYRQLPEEGLKFMVYLQKENIIDESGMPKERFSAEFPKEGPSILRIQQVVRGDSAAYFCASSRWTGPSGNTIYFGEGSWLTVV.

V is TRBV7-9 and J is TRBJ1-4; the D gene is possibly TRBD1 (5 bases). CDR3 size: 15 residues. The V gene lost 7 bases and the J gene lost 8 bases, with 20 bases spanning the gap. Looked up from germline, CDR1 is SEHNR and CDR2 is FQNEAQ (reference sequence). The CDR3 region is CASTTKGRVGEKLFF. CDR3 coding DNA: TGTGCCAGCACCACAAAGGGGAGGGTAGGCGAAAAACTGTTTTTT.

The CDR3 protein is CASSSGPITDTQYF. In DNA form, the CDR3 reads TGTGCCAGCAGTTCCGGACCGATCACAGATACGCAGTATTTT. The chain recombines TRBV28 with TRBJ2-3; no clear D. Germline V gives CDR1 MDHEN, CDR2 SYDVKM. The CDR3 has 14 amino acids. The germline V and J ends were trimmed by 4 bases and 2 bases, with 10 bases remaining between them.

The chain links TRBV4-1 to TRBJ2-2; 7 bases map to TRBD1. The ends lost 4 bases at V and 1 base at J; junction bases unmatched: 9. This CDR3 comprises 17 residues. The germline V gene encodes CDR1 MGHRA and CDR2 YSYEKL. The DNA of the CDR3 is TGCGCCAGCAGCCGATTACAGGGGTTCAAGAACACCGGGGAGCTGTTTTTT. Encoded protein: CASSRLQGFKNTGELFF.

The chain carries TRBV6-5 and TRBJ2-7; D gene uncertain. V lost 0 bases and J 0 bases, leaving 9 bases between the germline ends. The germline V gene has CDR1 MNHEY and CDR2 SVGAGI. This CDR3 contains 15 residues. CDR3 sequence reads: CASSYSVQGSYEQYF. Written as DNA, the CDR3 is TGTGCCAGCAGTTACTCCGTCCAAGGCTCCTACGAGCAGTACTTC.

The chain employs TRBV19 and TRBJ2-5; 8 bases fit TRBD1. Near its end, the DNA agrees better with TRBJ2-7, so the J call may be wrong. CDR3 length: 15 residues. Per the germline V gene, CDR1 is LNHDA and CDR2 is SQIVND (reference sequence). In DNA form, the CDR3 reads TGTGCCAGTAGTATAGCCGGACAGGGATCCTACGAGCAGTACTTC. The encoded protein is CASSIAGQGSYEQYF.

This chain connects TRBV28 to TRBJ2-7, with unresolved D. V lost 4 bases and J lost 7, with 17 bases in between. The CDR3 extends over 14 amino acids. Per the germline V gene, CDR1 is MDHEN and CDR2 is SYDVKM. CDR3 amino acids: CASSYRLQLGEQYF. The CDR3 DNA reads TGTGCCAGCAGTTACCGGTTACAGCTTGGGGAGCAGTACTTC.

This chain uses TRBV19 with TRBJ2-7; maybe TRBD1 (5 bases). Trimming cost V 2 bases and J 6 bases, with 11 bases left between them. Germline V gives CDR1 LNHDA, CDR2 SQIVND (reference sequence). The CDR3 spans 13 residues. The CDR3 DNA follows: TGTGCCAGTAGTATAACAGGTTCTCTCGAGCAGTACTTC. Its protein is CASSITGSLEQYF.

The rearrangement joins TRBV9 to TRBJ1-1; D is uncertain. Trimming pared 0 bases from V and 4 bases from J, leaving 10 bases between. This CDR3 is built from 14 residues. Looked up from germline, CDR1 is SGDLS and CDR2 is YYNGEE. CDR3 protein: CASSVEGGATEAFF. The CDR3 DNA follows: TGTGCCAGCAGCGTAGAGGGCGGAGCCACTGAAGCTTTCTTT.

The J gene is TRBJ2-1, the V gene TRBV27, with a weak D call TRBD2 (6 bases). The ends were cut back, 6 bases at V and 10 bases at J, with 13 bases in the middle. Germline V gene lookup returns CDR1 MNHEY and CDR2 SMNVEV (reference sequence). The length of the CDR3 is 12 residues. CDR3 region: CASRTGVGEQFF. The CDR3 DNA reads TGTGCCAGCAGAACGGGAGTCGGAGAGCAGTTCTTC.

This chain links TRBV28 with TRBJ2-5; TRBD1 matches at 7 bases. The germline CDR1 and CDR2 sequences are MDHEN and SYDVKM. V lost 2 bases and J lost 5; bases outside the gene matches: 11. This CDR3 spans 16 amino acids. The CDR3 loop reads CASSLTLQGSRETQYF. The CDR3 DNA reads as TGTGCCAGCAGTTTAACCCTACAGGGGAGCCGGGAGACCCAGTACTTC.

CDR3 sequence: CASSTSAGNSYNEQFF. The CDR3 DNA sequence: TGTGCCAGCAGTACCTCAGCGGGGAACTCCTACAATGAGCAGTTCTTC. V and J are TRBV27 and TRBJ2-1, with 7 bases that match TRBD2. Germline V lookup: CDR1 MNHEY, CDR2 SMNVEV (reference sequence). The CDR3 length is 16 residues. The ends lost 5 bases at V and 0 bases at J; junction bases unmatched: 7.

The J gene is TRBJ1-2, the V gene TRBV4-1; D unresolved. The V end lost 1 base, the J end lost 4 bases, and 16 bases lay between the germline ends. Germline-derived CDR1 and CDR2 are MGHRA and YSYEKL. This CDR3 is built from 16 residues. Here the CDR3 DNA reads TGCGCCAGCAGCCAAGGTCCCCAAGAGATACGCTATGGCTACACCTTC. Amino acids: CASSQGPQEIRYGYTF.

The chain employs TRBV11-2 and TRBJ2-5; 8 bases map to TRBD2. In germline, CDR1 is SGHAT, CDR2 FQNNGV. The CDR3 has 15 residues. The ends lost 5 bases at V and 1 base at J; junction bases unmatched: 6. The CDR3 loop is CASSPPLAGQETQYF. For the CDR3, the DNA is TGTGCCAGCAGCCCCCCTCTAGCGGGCCAAGAGACCCAGTACTTC.

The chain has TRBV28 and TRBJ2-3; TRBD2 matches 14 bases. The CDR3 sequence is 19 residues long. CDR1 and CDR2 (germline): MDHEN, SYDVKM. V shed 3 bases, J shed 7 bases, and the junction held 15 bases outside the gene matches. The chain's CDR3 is CASSFNAGTSGSEPHTQYF. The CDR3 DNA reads TGTGCCAGCAGTTTTAATGCGGGGACTAGCGGGAGTGAACCCCATACGCAGTATTTT.

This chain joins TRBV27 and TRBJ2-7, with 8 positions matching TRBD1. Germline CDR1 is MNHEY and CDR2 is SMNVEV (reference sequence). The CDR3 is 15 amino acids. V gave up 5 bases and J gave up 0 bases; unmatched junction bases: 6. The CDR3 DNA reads TGTGCCAGCAGTCCTCGGGGACAGGCCTCCTACGAGCAGTACTTC. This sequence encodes CASSPRGQASYEQYF.

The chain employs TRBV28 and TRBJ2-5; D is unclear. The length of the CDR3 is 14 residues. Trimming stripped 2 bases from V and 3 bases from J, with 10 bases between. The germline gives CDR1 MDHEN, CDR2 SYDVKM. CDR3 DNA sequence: TGTGCCAGCAGTTTAAGAGTCCCGAAAGAGACCCAGTACTTC. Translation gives CASSLRVPKETQYF.

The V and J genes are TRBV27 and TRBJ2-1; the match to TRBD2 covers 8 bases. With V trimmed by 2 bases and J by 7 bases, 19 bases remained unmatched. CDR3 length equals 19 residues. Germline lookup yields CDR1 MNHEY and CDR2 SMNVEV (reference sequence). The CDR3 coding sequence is TGTGCCAGCAGTTTAAGCCCCCGGGTTTGGCGGGAGGCTCTAAATGAGCAGTTCTTC. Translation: CASSLSPRVWREALNEQFF.

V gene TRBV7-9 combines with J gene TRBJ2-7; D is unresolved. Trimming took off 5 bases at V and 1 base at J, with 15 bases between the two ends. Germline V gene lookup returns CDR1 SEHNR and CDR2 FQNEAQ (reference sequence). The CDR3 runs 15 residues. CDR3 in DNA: TGTGCCAGCAGCCCTCCTTGGTACAGATCCTACGAGCAGTACTTC. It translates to CASSPPWYRSYEQYF.

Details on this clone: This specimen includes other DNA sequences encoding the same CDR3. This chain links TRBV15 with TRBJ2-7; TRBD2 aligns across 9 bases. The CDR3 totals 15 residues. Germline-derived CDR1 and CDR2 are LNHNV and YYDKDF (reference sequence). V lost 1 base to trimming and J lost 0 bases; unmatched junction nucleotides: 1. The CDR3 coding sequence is TGTGCCACCAGCAGAGGTAGCGGGAGCTCCTACGAGCAGTACTTC. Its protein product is CATSRGSGSSYEQYF.

The chain's CDR3 is CASSSSTGADNEQFF. The CDR3 bases are TGTGCCAGCAGCTCCTCGACAGGGGCTGACAATGAGCAGTTCTTC. The V call is TRBV5-6, the J call TRBJ2-1; TRBD1 matches 8 bases. Per the germline V gene, CDR1 is SGHDT and CDR2 is YYEEEE. The CDR3 contains 15 residues. V gave up 3 bases and J gave up 5 bases; unmatched junction bases: 7.

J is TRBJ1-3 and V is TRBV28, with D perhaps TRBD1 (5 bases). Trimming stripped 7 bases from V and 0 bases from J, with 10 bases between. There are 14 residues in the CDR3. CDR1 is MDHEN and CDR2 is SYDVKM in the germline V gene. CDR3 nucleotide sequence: TGTGCCAGCACGGGGACTAGCTCTGGAAACACCATATATTTT. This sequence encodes CASTGTSSGNTIYF.

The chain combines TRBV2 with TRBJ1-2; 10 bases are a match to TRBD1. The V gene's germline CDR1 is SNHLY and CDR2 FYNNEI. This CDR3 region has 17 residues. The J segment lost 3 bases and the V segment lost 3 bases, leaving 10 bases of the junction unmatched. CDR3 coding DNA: TGTGCCAGCAGTGACTGGGACAGGGGTATGGTCGACTATGGCTACACCTTC. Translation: CASSDWDRGMVDYGYTF.

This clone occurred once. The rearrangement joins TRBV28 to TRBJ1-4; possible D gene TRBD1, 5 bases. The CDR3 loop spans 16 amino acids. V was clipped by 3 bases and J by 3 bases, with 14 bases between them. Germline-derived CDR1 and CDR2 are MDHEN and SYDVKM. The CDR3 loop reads CASSLGQGVPNEKLFF. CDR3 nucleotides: TGTGCCAGCAGTTTGGGCCAGGGAGTGCCTAATGAAAAACTGTTTTTT.

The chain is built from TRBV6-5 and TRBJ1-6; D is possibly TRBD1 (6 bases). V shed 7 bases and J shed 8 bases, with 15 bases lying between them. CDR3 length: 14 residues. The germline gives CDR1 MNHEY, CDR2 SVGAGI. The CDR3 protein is CASTLVEGDSPLHF. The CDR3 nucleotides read TGTGCCAGCACCCTGGTGGAGGGGGATTCACCCCTCCACTTT.

In nucleotides, the CDR3 is TGTGCCAGTAGTGTCACAGGGAGTTTGAACACCGGGGAGCTGTTTTTT. It encodes CASSVTGSLNTGELFF. This chain links TRBV19 with TRBJ2-2, with D perhaps matching TRBD1 (6 bases). Trimming stripped 5 bases from V and 1 base from J, with 14 bases between. Germline CDR1 and CDR2: LNHDA and SQIVND (reference sequence). This CDR3 region has 16 residues.